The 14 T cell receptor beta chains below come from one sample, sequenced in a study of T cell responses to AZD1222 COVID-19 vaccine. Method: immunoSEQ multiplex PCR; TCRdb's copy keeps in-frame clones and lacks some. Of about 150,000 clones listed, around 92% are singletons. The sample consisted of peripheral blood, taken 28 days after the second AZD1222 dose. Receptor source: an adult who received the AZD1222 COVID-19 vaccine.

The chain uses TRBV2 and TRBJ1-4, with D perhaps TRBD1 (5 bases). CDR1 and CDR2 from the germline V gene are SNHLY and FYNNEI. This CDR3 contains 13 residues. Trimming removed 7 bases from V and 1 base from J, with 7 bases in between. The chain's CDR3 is CASMGVTNEKLFF. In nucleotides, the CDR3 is TGTGCCAGCATGGGGGTAACTAATGAAAAACTGTTTTTT. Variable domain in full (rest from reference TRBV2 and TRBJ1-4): EPEVTQTPSHQVTQMGQEVILRCVPISNHLYFYWYRQILGQKVEFLVSFYNNEISEKSEIFDDQFSVERPDGSNFTLKIRSTKLEDSAMYFCASMGVTNEKLFFGSGTQLSVL.

The CDR3 DNA is TGCGCCAGCAGTGAGTTGACTAGCGGGACCACAGATACGCAGTATTTT. This translates into CASSELTSGTTDTQYF. The chain uses TRBV10-1 and TRBJ2-3; the match to TRBD2 covers 11 bases. CDR3 length: 16 residues. V lost 1 base to trimming and J lost 2 bases; unmatched junction nucleotides: 2. Germline CDR1 reads WNHNN; CDR2 reads SYGVQD (reference sequence).

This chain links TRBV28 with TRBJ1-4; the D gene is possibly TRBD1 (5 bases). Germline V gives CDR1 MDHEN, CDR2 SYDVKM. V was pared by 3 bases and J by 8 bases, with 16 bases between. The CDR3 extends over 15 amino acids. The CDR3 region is CASSLAGGAGEKLFF. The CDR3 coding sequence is TGTGCCAGCAGTTTGGCCGGCGGGGCAGGGGAAAAACTGTTTTTT.

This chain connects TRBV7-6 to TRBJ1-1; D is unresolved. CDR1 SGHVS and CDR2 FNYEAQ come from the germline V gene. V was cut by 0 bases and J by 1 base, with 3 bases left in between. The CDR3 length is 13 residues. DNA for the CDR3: TGTGCCAGCAGCTTAGCAGAGAACACTGAAGCTTTCTTT. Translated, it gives CASSLAENTEAFF.

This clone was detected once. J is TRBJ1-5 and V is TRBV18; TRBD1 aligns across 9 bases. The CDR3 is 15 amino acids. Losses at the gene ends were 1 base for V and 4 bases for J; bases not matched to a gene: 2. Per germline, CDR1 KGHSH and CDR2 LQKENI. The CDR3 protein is CASSPQGQGNQPQHF. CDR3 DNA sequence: TGTGCCAGCTCACCACAGGGACAGGGAAATCAGCCCCAGCATTTT.

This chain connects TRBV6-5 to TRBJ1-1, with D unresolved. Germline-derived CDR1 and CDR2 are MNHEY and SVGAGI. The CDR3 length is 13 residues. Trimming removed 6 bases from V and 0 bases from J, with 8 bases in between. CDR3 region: CASRPSMNTEAFF. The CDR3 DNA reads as TGTGCCAGCAGACCCTCTATGAACACTGAAGCTTTCTTT.

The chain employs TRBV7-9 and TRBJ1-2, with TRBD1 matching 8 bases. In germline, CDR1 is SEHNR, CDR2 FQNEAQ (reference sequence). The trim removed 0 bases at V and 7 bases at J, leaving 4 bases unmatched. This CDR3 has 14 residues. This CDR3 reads CASSLAGQDAGYTF. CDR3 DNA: TGTGCCAGCAGCTTAGCGGGACAGGATGCTGGCTACACCTTC.

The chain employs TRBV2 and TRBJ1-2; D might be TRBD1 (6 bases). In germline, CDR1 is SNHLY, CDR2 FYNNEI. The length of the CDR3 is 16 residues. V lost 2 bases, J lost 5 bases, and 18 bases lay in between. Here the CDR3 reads CASSEQGMGGEYGYTF. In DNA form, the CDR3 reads TGTGCCAGCAGTGAACAGGGGATGGGCGGAGAGTATGGCTACACCTTC.

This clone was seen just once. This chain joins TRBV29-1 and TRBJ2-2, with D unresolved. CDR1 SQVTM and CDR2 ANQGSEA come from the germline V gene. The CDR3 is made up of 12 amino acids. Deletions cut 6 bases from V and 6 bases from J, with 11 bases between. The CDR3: CSVRKLSGELFF. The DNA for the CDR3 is TGCAGCGTCCGGAAGCTTTCCGGGGAGCTGTTTTTT.

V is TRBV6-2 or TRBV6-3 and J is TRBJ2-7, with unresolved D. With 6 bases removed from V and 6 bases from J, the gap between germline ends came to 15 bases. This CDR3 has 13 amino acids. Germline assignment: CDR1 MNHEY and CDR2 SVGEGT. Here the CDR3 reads CASSLYEVGEQYF. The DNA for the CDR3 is TGTGCCAGCAGCCTGTATGAGGTCGGCGAGCAGTACTTC.

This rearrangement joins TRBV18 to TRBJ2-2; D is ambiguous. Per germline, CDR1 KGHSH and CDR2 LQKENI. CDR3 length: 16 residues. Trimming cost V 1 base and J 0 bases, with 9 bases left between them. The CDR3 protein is CASSPLSQTNTGELFF. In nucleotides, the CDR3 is TGTGCCAGCTCACCACTGTCGCAGACGAACACCGGGGAGCTGTTTTTT.

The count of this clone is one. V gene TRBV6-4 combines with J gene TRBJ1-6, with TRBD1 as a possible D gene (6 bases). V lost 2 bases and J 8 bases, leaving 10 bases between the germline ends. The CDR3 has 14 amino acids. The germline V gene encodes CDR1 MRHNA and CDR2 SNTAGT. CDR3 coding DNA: TGTGCCAGCAGTGACCTCGCAGGGGATTCACCCCTCCACTTT. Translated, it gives CASSDLAGDSPLHF.

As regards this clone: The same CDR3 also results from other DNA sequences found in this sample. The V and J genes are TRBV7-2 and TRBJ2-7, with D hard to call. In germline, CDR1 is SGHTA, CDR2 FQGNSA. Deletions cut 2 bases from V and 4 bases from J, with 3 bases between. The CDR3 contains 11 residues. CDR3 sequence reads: CASSLRYEQYF. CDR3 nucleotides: TGTGCCAGCAGCTTAAGATACGAGCAGTACTTC.

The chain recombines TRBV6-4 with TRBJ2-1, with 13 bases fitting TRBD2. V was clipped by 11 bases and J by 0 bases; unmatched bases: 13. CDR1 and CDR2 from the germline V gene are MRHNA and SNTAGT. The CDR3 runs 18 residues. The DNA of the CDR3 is TGTGCCGGAAAAAGGGGACTAGCGGGATTGAGCTCCTACAATGAGCAGTTCTTC. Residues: CAGKRGLAGLSSYNEQFF.